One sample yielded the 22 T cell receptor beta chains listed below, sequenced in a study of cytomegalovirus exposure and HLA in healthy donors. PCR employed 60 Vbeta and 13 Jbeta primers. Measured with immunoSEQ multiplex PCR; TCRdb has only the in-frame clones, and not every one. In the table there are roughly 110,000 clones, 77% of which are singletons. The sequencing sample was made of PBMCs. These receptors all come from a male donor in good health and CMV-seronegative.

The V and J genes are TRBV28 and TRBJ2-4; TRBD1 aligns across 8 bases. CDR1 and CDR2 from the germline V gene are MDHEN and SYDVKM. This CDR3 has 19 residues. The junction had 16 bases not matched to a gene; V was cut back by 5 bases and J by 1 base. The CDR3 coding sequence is TGTGCCAGCAGTACCCCGGGACAGGAACGAAGGGGCGCCAAAAACATTCAGTACTTC. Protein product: CASSTPGQERRGAKNIQYF.

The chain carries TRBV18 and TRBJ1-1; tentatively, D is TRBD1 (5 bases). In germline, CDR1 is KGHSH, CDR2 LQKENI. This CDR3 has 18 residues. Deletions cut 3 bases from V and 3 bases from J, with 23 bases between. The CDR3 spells CASSPILLDEGTDTEAFF. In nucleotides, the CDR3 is TGTGCCAGCTCACCGATCCTGTTAGACGAGGGGACTGACACTGAAGCTTTCTTT.

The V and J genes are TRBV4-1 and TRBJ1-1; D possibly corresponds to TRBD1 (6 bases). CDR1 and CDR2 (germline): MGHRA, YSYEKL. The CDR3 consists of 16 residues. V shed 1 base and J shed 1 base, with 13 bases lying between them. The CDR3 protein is CASSQVSGDGNTEAFF. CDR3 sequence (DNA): TGCGCCAGCAGCCAAGTGTCAGGGGACGGGAACACTGAAGCTTTCTTT.

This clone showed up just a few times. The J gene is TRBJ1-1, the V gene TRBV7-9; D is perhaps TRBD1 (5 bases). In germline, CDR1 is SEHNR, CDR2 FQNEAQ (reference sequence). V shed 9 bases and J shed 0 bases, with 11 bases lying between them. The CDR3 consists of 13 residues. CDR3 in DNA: TGTGCCAGTGGGGCAGGCATGAACACTGAAGCTTTCTTT. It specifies CASGAGMNTEAFF.

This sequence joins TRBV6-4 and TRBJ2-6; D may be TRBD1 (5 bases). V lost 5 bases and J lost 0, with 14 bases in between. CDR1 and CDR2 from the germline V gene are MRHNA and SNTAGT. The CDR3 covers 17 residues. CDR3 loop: CASSPQGLSSGANVLTF. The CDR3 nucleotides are TGTGCCAGCAGTCCTCAGGGTTTGAGCTCTGGGGCCAACGTCCTGACTTTC.

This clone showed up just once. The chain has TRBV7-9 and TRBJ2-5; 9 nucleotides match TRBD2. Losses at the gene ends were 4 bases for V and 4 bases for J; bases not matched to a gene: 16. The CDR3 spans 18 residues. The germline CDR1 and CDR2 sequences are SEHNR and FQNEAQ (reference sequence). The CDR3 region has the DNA TGTGCCAGCAGCTACCACCTTCCTAGCGGGACTGGTGCAGAGACCCAGTACTTC. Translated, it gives CASSYHLPSGTGAETQYF.

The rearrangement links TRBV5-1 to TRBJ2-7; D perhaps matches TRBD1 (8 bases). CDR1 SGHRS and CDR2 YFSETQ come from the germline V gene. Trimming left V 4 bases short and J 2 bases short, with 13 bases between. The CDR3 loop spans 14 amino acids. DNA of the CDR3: TGCGCCAGCAGCCGGGGGGACAGGCCCTACGAGCAGTACTTC. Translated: CASSRGDRPYEQYF.

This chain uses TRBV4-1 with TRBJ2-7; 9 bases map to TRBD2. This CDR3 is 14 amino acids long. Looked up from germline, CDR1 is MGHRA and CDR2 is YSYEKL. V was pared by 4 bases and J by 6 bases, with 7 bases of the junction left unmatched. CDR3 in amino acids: CASSPSSGTSEQYF. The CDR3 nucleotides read TGCGCCAGCAGCCCATCTAGCGGGACCAGCGAGCAGTACTTC.

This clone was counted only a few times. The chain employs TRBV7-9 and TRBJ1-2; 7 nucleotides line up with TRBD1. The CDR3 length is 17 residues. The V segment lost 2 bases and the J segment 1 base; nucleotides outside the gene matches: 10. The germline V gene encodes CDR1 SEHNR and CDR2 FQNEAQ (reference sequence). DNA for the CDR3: TGTGCCAGCAGCTTATTAGTAGGAGGACAGGATAACTATGGCTACACCTTC. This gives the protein CASSLLVGGQDNYGYTF.

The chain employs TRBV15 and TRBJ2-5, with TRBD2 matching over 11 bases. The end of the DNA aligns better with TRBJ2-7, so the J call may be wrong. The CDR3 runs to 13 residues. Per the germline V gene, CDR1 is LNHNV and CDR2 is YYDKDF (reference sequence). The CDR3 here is CATSRLAGGEQYF. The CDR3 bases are TGTGCCACCAGCAGACTAGCGGGAGGCGAGCAGTACTTC.

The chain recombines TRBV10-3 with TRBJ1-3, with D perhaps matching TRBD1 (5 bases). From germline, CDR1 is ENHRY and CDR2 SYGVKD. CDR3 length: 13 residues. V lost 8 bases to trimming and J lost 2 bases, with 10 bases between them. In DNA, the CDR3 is TGTGCCATCTCGGGGGGGACTGGAAACACCATATATTTT. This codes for CAISGGTGNTIYF.

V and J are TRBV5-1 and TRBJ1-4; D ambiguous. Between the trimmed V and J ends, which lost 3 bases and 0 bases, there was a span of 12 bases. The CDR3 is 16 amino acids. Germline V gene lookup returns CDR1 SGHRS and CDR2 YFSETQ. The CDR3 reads CASSSGYLATNEKLFF. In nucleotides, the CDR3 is TGCGCCAGCAGCTCGGGGTACCTAGCAACTAATGAAAAACTGTTTTTT.

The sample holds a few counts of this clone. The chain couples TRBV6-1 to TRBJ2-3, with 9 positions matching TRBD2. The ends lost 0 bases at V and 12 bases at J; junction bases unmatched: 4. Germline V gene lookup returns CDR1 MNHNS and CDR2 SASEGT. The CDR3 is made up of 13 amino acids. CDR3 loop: CASSEAGSGRQYF. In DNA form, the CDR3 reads TGTGCCAGCAGTGAAGCGGGTAGCGGGAGACAGTATTTT.

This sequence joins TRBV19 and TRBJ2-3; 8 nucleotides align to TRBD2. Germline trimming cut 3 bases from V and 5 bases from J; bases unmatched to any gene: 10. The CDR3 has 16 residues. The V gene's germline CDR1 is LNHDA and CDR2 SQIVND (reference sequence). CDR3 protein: CASSIKAGGGGDTQYF. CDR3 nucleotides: TGTGCCAGTAGTATTAAGGCGGGAGGTGGGGGAGATACGCAGTATTTT.

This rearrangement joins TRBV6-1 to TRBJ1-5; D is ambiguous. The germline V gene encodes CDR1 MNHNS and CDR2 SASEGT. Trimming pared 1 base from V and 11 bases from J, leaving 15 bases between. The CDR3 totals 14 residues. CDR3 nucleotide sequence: TGTGCCAGCAGTGAAGTGTCACCTCGGTTGTCCCAGCATTTT. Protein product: CASSEVSPRLSQHF.

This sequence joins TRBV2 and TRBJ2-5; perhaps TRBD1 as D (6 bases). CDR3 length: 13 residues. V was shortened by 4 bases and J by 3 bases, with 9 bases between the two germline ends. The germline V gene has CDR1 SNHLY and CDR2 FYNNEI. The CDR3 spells CASSVHREETQYF. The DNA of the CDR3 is TGTGCCAGCAGTGTGCACAGGGAAGAGACCCAGTACTTC. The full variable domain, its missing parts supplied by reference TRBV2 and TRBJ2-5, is EPEVTQTPSHQVTQMGQEVILRCVPISNHLYFYWYRQILGQKVEFLVSFYNNEISEKSEIFDDQFSVERPDGSNFTLKIRSTKLEDSAMYFCASSVHREETQYFGPGTRLLVL.

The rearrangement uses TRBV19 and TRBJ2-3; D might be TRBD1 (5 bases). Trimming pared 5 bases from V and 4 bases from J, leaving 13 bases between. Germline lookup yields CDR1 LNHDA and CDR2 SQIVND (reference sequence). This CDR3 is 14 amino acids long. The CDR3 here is CASSDRPMADTQYF. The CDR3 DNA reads TGTGCCAGTAGTGACAGACCCATGGCAGATACGCAGTATTTT.

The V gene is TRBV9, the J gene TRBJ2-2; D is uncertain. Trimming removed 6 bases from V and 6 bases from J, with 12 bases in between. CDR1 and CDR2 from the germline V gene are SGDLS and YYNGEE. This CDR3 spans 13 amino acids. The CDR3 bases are TGTGCCAGCACGGTAGTAGCCTCCGGGGAGCTGTTTTTT. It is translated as CASTVVASGELFF.

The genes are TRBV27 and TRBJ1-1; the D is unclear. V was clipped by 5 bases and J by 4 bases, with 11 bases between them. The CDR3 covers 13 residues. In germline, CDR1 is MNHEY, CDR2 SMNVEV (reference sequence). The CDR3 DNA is TGTGCCAGCAGTCGGCGGGAACCCACTGAAGCTTTCTTT. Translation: CASSRREPTEAFF.

In DNA, the CDR3 is TGTGCCAGCAGCCAATACAGGGGATCCTACAATGAGCAGTTCTTC. Translated, it gives CASSQYRGSYNEQFF. The gene calls are TRBV7-2 and TRBJ2-1; 7 bases match TRBD1. Germline V gene sequence: CDR1 SGHTA, CDR2 FQGNSA. CDR3 length: 15 amino acids. The V segment lost 5 bases and the J segment 1 base; nucleotides outside the gene matches: 5.

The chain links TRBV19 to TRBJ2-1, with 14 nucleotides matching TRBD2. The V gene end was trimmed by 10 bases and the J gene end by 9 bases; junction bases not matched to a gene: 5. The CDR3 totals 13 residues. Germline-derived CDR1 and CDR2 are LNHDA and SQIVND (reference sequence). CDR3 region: CATTGLAGVEQFF. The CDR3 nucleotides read TGTGCCACAACGGGACTAGCGGGAGTTGAGCAGTTCTTC.

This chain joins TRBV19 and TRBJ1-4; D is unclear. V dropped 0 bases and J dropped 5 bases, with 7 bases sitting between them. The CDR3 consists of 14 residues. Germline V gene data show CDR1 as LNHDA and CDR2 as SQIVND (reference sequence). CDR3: CASSIDRGNEKLFF. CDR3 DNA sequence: TGTGCCAGTAGTATAGATCGGGGAAATGAAAAACTGTTTTTT.